These 13 T cell receptor beta chains originate from one sample sequenced in a study of blood T cell repertoires in COVID-19. Sequencing used immunoSEQ multiplex PCR; TCRdb keeps in-frame clones, though not all of them. Of 150,000 or so clones listed, more than 70% were seen once; the top ten hold less than 15%. Sample: peripheral blood. These receptors originate from a man aged 18 to 29 with active or convalescent COVID-19.

The gene calls are TRBV19 and TRBJ1-3; the match to TRBD1 covers 7 bases. Per germline, CDR1 LNHDA and CDR2 SQIVND (reference sequence). J was trimmed by 0 bases and V by 6 bases; bases with no gene match: 17. CDR3 size: 19 residues. The CDR3 reads CASRPTPGQAPISGNTIYF. For the CDR3, the DNA is TGTGCCAGTAGACCAACCCCTGGACAGGCTCCCATCTCTGGAAACACCATATATTTT.

This rearrangement joins TRBV7-9 to TRBJ1-1, with D tentatively TRBD1 (6 bases). V shed 1 base and J shed 3 bases, with 12 bases lying between them. Germline V CDR1 and CDR2: SEHNR, FQNEAQ (reference sequence). The CDR3 length is 15 residues. In nucleotides, the CDR3 is TGTGCCAGCAGCTTAGAACAGGGAGGGGACACTGAAGCTTTCTTT. It is translated as CASSLEQGGDTEAFF.

The chain carries TRBV7-2 and TRBJ2-7; maybe TRBD1 (5 bases). The CDR3 is 14 amino acids. V lost 5 bases and J lost 1, with 12 bases in between. The germline V gene has CDR1 SGHTA and CDR2 FQGNSA. The CDR3 reads CASSLTRQSYEQYF. CDR3 sequence (DNA): TGTGCCAGCAGCCTTACGAGACAGTCCTACGAGCAGTACTTC.

This clone was detected only a few times. The chain couples TRBV5-1 to TRBJ2-1; 7 bases are a match to TRBD1. The CDR3 is 15 amino acids. CDR1 is SGHRS and CDR2 is YFSETQ in the germline V gene. V lost 3 bases and J lost 6; bases outside the gene matches: 9. CDR3 region: CASSWTGLGFNEQFF. Here the CDR3 DNA reads TGCGCCAGCAGCTGGACAGGCCTCGGCTTCAATGAGCAGTTCTTC.

This clone was counted a single time. The chain carries TRBV11-3 and TRBJ2-3; TRBD2 agrees at 12 bases. V lost 1 base to trimming and J lost 3 bases; unmatched junction nucleotides: 2. The germline V gene has CDR1 SGHNT and CDR2 YENEEA. CDR3 size: 16 residues. CDR3 sequence: CASSLGTSGRTDTQYF. In DNA form, the CDR3 reads TGTGCCAGCAGCTTAGGTACTAGCGGGAGGACAGATACGCAGTATTTT.

The chain employs TRBV6-5 and TRBJ2-7, with 8 positions matching TRBD1. Germline loops: CDR1 MNHEY, CDR2 SVGAGI. With 1 base clipped from V and 6 bases from J, the junction kept 5 bases outside the gene matches. This CDR3 spans 14 amino acids. The DNA of the CDR3 is TGTGCCAGCAGTTACTTAGGACAGGGCACCGAGCAGTACTTC. It codes for CASSYLGQGTEQYF.

This clone is a singleton in its sample. This CDR3 reads CASSKTGGDQPQHF. DNA of the CDR3: TGTGCCAGTAGTAAAACAGGGGGCGATCAGCCCCAGCATTTT. The rearrangement links TRBV19 to TRBJ1-5; 9 positions agree with TRBD1. CDR1 is LNHDA and CDR2 is SQIVND in the germline V gene (reference sequence). V shed 4 bases, J shed 5 bases, and the junction held 3 bases outside the gene matches. This CDR3 is 14 amino acids long.

This clone was counted a few times. V and J are TRBV27 and TRBJ1-6; TRBD1 aligns across 9 bases. V lost 5 bases and J lost 9; bases outside the gene matches: 5. Germline CDR1 is MNHEY and CDR2 is SMNVEV (reference sequence). The CDR3 contains 14 residues. CDR3 nucleotides: TGTGCCAGCAGTCTCCGGGGACAGGGTTCACCCCTCCACTTT. It is translated as CASSLRGQGSPLHF.

The rearrangement uses TRBV4-2 and TRBJ2-5; 11 nucleotides line up with TRBD2. This CDR3 is built from 17 residues. Germline V gene lookup returns CDR1 LGHNA and CDR2 YNFKEQ. With V trimmed by 3 bases and J by 2 bases, 8 bases remained unmatched. The CDR3 sequence: CASSHRLAGGGQETQYF. CDR3 sequence (DNA): TGTGCCAGCAGCCATCGGCTAGCGGGGGGAGGGCAAGAGACCCAGTACTTC.

This chain joins TRBV10-2 and TRBJ2-7; TRBD1 agrees at 9 bases. Germline lookup yields CDR1 WSHSY and CDR2 SAAADI. The CDR3 extends over 15 amino acids. V shed 3 bases and J 1 base; nucleotides not matched to a gene: 4. The CDR3 DNA follows: TGCGCCAGCAGTGACCAGGACAGGGGTTCCTACGAGCAGTACTTC. The encoded protein is CASSDQDRGSYEQYF.

The CDR3 here is CASSIDGTGFYEQYF. CDR3 nucleotides: TGTGCCAGTAGTATAGATGGGACAGGTTTCTACGAGCAGTACTTC. This chain links TRBV19 with TRBJ2-7; TRBD1 matches at 8 bases. The V gene's germline CDR1 is LNHDA and CDR2 SQIVND (reference sequence). CDR3 length: 15 residues. V was pared by 0 bases and J by 3 bases, with 4 bases of the junction left unmatched.

This clone was seen just once. The genes are TRBV7-2 and TRBJ1-5; D is uncertain. Trimming removed 2 bases at V and 0 bases at J, with 8 bases between. CDR1 SGHTA and CDR2 FQGNSA come from the germline V gene. CDR3 size: 15 residues. The CDR3 spells CASSLTRDSNQPQHF. In DNA form, the CDR3 reads TGTGCCAGCAGCTTAACCCGGGATAGCAATCAGCCCCAGCATTTT.

This chain joins TRBV9 and TRBJ1-3; 8 bases are shared with TRBD1. V trimming: 3 bases; J trimming: 11 bases; junction bases outside the gene matches: 10. The CDR3 spans 14 residues. Germline V gives CDR1 SGDLS, CDR2 YYNGEE. DNA for the CDR3: TGTGCCAGCAGCGCCCAGGGACAGGCGTTCGCCATATATTTT. It codes for CASSAQGQAFAIYF.